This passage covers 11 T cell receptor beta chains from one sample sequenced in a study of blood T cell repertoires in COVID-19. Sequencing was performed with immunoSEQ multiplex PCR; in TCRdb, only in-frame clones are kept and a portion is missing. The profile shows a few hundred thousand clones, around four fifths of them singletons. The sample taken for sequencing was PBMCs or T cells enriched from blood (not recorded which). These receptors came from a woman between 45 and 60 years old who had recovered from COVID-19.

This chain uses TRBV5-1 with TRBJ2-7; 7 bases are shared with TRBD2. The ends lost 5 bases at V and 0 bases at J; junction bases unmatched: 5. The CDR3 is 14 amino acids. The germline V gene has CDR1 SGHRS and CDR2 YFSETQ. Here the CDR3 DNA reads TGCGCCAGCAGTCCAAGCGGGGCCTCCTACGAGCAGTACTTC. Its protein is CASSPSGASYEQYF.

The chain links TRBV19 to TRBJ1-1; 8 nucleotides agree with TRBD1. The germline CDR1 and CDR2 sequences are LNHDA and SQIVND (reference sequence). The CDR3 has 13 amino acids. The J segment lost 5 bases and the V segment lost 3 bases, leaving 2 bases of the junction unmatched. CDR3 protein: CASSIQGATEAFF. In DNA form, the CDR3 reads TGTGCCAGTAGTATTCAGGGGGCTACTGAAGCTTTCTTT.

The CDR3 protein is CASSQDQRQLYGYTF. The CDR3 nucleotides read TGTGCCAGCAGCCAAGATCAGAGACAGCTCTATGGCTACACCTTC. The chain has TRBV14 and TRBJ1-2; the D gene is possibly TRBD1 (5 bases). Trimming pared 0 bases from V and 4 bases from J, leaving 12 bases between. The CDR3 is 15 amino acids. CDR1 is SGHDN and CDR2 is FVKESK in the germline V gene.

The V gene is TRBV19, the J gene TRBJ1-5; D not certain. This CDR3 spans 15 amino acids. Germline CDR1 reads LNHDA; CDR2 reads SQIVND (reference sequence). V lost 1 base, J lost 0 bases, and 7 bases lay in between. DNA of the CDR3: TGTGCCAGTAGTATAGTCAGGCCTAGCAATCAGCCCCAGCATTTT. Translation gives CASSIVRPSNQPQHF.

DNA for the CDR3: TGTGCCAGCAGACAGGGGCCTGGCTACACCTTC. Protein product: CASRQGPGYTF. V usage is TRBV6-5 and J usage is TRBJ1-2; 7 nucleotides agree with TRBD1. V gave up 6 bases and J gave up 7 bases; unmatched junction bases: 2. The V gene's germline CDR1 is MNHEY and CDR2 SVGAGI. There are 11 residues in the CDR3.

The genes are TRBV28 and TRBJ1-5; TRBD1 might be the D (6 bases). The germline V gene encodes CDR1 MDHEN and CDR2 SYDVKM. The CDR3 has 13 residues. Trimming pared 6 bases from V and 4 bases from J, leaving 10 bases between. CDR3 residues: CASSYGQNQPQHF. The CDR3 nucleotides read TGTGCCAGCAGCTACGGACAGAATCAGCCCCAGCATTTT.

The CDR3 nucleotides read TGTGCCAGTAGTAAGGCGGGACAGGGTATCTATTCACCCCTCCACTTT. Protein: CASSKAGQGIYSPLHF. The chain links TRBV19 to TRBJ1-6; TRBD1 matches at 9 bases. Germline V CDR1 and CDR2: LNHDA, SQIVND (reference sequence). Unmatched junction bases numbered 9, after V lost 4 bases and J lost 8 bases. The CDR3 loop spans 16 amino acids.

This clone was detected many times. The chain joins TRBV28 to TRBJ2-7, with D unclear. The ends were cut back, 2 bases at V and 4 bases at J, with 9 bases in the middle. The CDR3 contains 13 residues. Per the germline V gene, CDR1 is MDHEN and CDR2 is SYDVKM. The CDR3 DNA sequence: TGTGCCAGCAGTTTAGTTGCTCGGTACGAGCAGTACTTC. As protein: CASSLVARYEQYF.

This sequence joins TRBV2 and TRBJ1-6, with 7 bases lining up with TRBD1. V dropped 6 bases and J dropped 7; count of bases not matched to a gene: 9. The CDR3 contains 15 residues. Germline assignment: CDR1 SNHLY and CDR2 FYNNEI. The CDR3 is CASSSNDRANSPLHF. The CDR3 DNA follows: TGTGCCAGCAGCTCCAACGACAGGGCGAATTCACCCCTCCACTTT.

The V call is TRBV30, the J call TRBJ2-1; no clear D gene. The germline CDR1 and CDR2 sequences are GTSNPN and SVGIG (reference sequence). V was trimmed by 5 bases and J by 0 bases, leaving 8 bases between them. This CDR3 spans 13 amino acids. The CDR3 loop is CAWAVSSYNEQFF. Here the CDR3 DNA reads TGTGCCTGGGCCGTTAGCTCCTACAATGAGCAGTTCTTC.

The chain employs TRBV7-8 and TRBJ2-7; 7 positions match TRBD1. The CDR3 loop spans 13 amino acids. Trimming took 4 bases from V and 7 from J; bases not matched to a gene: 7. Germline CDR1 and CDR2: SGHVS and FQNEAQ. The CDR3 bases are TGTGCCAGCAGCTCAGGGGGAGCATGGGAGCAGTACTTC. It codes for CASSSGGAWEQYF.